Below, one T cell receptor beta chain is given with its context. Its antigen is still unknown. The junction shows a germline mismatch at one end, possibly a read error. In total, 500 to 700 healthy bone marrow donors made up the cohort. Cohort members were all nominally healthy when sampled, although unrecorded immune exposures were likely present. The donor was CMV seropositive and belonged to the group of more than 250 seropositive cohort members. Each donor provided a peripheral blood sample, and peripheral blood mononuclear cells were used for TCR beta sequencing. Genomic DNA extraction from the blood cell samples was performed with the Qiagen DNeasy Blood Extraction Kit. Library preparation employed the immunoSEQ multiplex PCR assay. For the multiplex PCR, a mixture combining 60 forward primers for TCR Vbeta segments and 13 reverse primers for TCR Jbeta segments was used. The CDR3 region of rearranged TCR beta genes was amplified from genomic DNA by a multiplex PCR assay. The amplified TCR beta libraries were sequenced on the Illumina HiSeq System as 87-base-pair reads. Concerning the study's data processing: Across the 640 or so repertoires, a later analysis counted 60 million to 90 million unique TCR beta chains, roughly 11 million of which were shared by at least two donors. Raw reads were error-corrected and collapsed into unique sequences with a nearest-neighbor algorithm that merged closely related sequences to remove PCR and sequencing errors. Alignment of CDR3 sequences to IMGT reference sequences was used to assign V, D and J gene segments. For a sequence to be retained, at least a six-nucleotide match to both a V gene segment and a J gene segment was required. Rearrangements were called productive when the CDR3 lacked stop codons and stayed in frame with V and J; all others were non-productive. CDR3 was defined by IMGT convention, running from the second conserved V-encoded cysteine to the conserved J-encoded phenylalanine. In an earlier analysis of more than 550 of the donors, sequences lacking an unambiguous match to a single V gene segment were excluded. In an earlier analysis of approximately 590 of the donors, a V segment was called functional when productive rearrangements were above 56.7%, and segregating when the standard deviation between donors exceeded 5%. A statistical classification framework was built for diagnosing cytomegalovirus status from the catalog of TCR beta chain sequences. A later analysis assigned V and J genes by comparing TCR nucleotide sequences with IMGT/GENE-DB human TR gene sequences. In a later analysis, CDR3 sequences and most-parsimonious VDJ recombination scenarios were assigned using the TCRdist pipeline. In a later analysis, each TCR beta chain was defined by its CDR3 amino acid sequence together with its V-gene family, and reads lacking a unique V-gene family were excluded. A later analysis removed over 500 highly shared, low-generation-probability nucleotide sequences to deal with suspected cross-contamination and a sequencing artifact. A later analysis calculated a clonal expansion index for each public chain from normalized within-repertoire ranks of inferred template counts. Generation probabilities in a later analysis came from a VDJ recombination model fitted to out-of-frame rearrangements, and those results were checked against IGoR. Hypergeometric tests were used in a later analysis to score TCR-TCR, TCR-HLA and TCR-CMV co-occurrence, with a repertoire-size bias correction applied to the TCR pairs. False discovery rates were estimated in a later analysis by permuting HLA or CMV assignments 20 times. A later analysis grouped co-occurring TCRs with DBSCAN, adding TCRdist sequence similarity when clustering within HLA-allele-positive subsets. Co-occurrence clustering excluded repertoires with fewer than 30,000 or more than 120,000 public chains, plus five with anomalous nucleotide sharing. TCRdb obtained this table from immuneACCESS and retained in-frame rearrangements with V and J assigned. These tables miss some clones; where compared with another copy, unresolved V genes account for less than half of the shortfall, and the remainder is unexplained. V and J calls and clone size are as listed in that table; D and trimming were resolved from the DNA. The sample includes about 160,000 clones, with around 82% observed a single time. The top ten clones comprise about 11% of the sample.

The germline V gene (reference sequence) specifies SEHNR as CDR1 and FQNEAQ as CDR2. The CDR3 goes from the cysteine to the phenylalanine over 15 residues. Only the CDR3 DNA stays, 45 bases, in frame from base 1. This record belongs to a study of cytomegalovirus exposure and HLA in healthy donors listed by TCRdb under 2017. For the study in its entirety: In an earlier analysis of under 750 of the donors, 276 Gb of sequence data and just under 120 million unique TCR beta sequences from about 179 million T cells were reported. Typing coverage differed by locus: A, B, C, DRB1 and DQB1 were typed in roughly 620-630 donors, DQA1 in roughly 510, DPA1 in 600 to 610, and DPB1 in 400 to 480. Besides the first cohort of some 670 subjects, a separate validation cohort made up of 120 or so different subjects was used. Class I and class II HLA loci were covered by the typing at four-digit resolution. In an earlier analysis of roughly 600 of the donors, high-throughput TCR beta sequencing was used to judge whether each TCR beta V gene segment behaved as functional or pseudogenic. Donor age, sex, ethnicity and CMV serostatus were compiled together with the repertoire data. A later genetic analysis took genome-wide SNP genotypes for 398 of the 666 donors and used that subset as a discovery cohort. The study combined high-throughput TCR immunosequencing, statistical association of individual TCRs with disease status, and machine learning to predict cytomegalovirus infection status. All discovery cohort repertoires had been generated on a single sequencing platform. Among several hundred genotyped donors of the cohort, an average of around 220,000 unique TCR beta nucleotide sequences was sequenced per donor, of which about 19% were non-productive. An early release covering 550 to 650 HLA-typed donors comprised about 300 gigabases of sequencing data and some 79 million unique TCR sequences. The study aimed to test whether cataloging public T cell receptors could reveal signatures of past pathogen exposure. The study used immunosequencing to profile the T cell repertoires of some 600 subjects and linked those repertoires to cytomegalovirus serostatus. In a later analysis, previously published TCR beta repertoires from some 640 donors were re-analyzed and high-resolution HLA genotyping was added so that TCR occurrence patterns could be studied. Rather than using new phenotypic data, the later analysis identified candidate immune exposures from TCR beta sequences and from how often those sequences occurred across donors. Roughly 5 DR-DQ haplotypes were handled as single units for association and clustering, since linkage in the cohort was strong. The genetic ancestry cluster associated with self-reported Caucasian donors included 81% of the 300 to 450 genotyped donors. Overall results and qualifications from the work: The presence/absence analyses assumed that sequencing depth was roughly uniform across donors, and that assumption may not be true. CMV serostatus was the only immune exposure information available for the cohort. A later analysis found that TCR association rates varied across HLA loci, with DRB1 alleles showing the most associated TCRs and HLA-C alleles the fewest. In a later analysis, several top co-occurrence clusters were reported to appear linked to parvovirus B19, influenza, CMV and Epstein-Barr virus. The classifier was reported to diagnose cytomegalovirus status with high specificity and sensitivity in both the original and validation cohorts. The study gave a list of some 150 TCR beta chains associated with cytomegalovirus. Because the 87-base-pair reads could not distinguish some IMGT-functional V segments, including TRBV6-2 and TRBV6-3, those segments were excluded. The earlier analysis of almost 600 of the donors excluded over 15 rarely observed V segments, including chromosome 9 orphons, because counts were too low. A later analysis found that HLA-associated TCR beta chains were more clonally expanded and had lower generation probabilities than equally common non-associated chains. An earlier analysis of 587 of the donors showed that most TCR beta V segments appeared in productive rearrangements either about 90% or about 30% of the time, which broadly matched IMGT annotations. Most TCR sequences were seen in very few donors, while some public TCRs were found in many individuals. This cohort had only TCR beta chains sequenced, and the lack of alpha or paired-chain data limited which features could be detected. V-gene and J-gene trimming of TCR beta chains was associated with a missense DCLRE1C variant in a later genetic analysis, and the association was replicated in an independent cohort. In a later analysis, 16,951 TCR beta sequences were associated with specific HLA alleles at a false discovery rate of 0.05. A further reported finding was that TCR beta sequences accurately predicted the HLA-A and HLA-B alleles for most subjects in the first cohort. A few of the identified cytomegalovirus-associated TCR beta chains were confirmed in vitro to be specific for cytomegalovirus antigens. Compared with the roughly 670-donor mean, donors in an Asian-associated ancestry cluster had fewer N-insertions in productive TCRs, according to a later genetic analysis. A later analysis found that most CMV-associated TCR beta chains appeared HLA-restricted, with HLA associations seemingly driven largely by CMV exposure. When HLA alleles, especially DR and DQ, strongly co-occurred, attributing TCR associations to individual alleles was difficult. A cluster of highly shared sequence variants was judged likely to represent a technical artifact of the sequencing pipeline. Correlated functional status among segregating V segments might reflect linkage disequilibrium, but an unknown experimental factor could not be ruled out. Because some donors lacked HLA typing at each locus, the association tests relied only on the typed subset. It was suggested by the authors that the approach could potentially be generalized to other disease states and immunological phenotypes.

The TCR was taken from a man aged 50 to 60 in good health and CMV-seropositive. The sample was PBMCs. The sequence joins TRBV7-9 to TRBJ2-7, with TRBD2 perhaps the D gene, on 5 matching bases. The CDR3 region: CSSSSNSGSSYEQYF. The DNA reads TGTTCCAGCAGCTCCAATAGTGGGAGCTCCTACGAGCAGTACTTC.